One and the same sample provided the 18 T cell receptor beta chains below, sequenced in a study of T cell responses to AZD1222 COVID-19 vaccine. Here immunoSEQ multiplex PCR was the method, and the copy in TCRdb shows in-frame clones only, minus some. Of some 92,000 clones listed, approximately 91% are singletons. The sample was peripheral blood, taken on day 0 of AZD1222 vaccination. Receptors originate from an adult in good health.

The V call is TRBV3-1 (or the pseudogene TRBV3-2), the J call TRBJ2-1; no clear D. Trimming stripped 4 bases from V and 9 bases from J, with 16 bases between. CDR1 and CDR2 (germline): LGHDT, YNNKEL (reference sequence). CDR3 size: 14 residues. The CDR3 nucleotides read TGTGCCAGCAGCCCCGAAGCGCGTTACGGTGAGCAGTTCTTC. Its protein is CASSPEARYGEQFF.

V gene TRBV9 combines with J gene TRBJ2-3; D uncertain. V lost 3 bases, J lost 3 bases, and 8 bases lay in between. Germline assignment: CDR1 SGDLS and CDR2 YYNGEE. The length of the CDR3 is 13 residues. The CDR3 here is CASSAGQTDTQYF. DNA of the CDR3: TGTGCCAGCAGCGCAGGTCAGACAGATACGCAGTATTTT.

The chain joins TRBV7-3 to TRBJ2-1; 8 bases are shared with TRBD2. CDR1 and CDR2 from the germline V gene are SGHTA and FQGTGA. The CDR3 is 16 amino acids. V gave up 3 bases and J gave up 3 bases; unmatched junction bases: 7. The CDR3 loop is CASSFGPAGDYNEQFF. CDR3 coding DNA: TGTGCCAGCAGCTTTGGGCCAGCGGGAGACTACAATGAGCAGTTCTTC.

V and J are TRBV6-5 and TRBJ1-3; no clear D. CDR1 and CDR2 (germline): MNHEY, SVGAGI. The CDR3 is 14 residues long. V shed 0 bases and J shed 4 bases, with 7 bases lying between them. CDR3 sequence reads: CASSYSASGNTIYF. In nucleotides, the CDR3 is TGTGCCAGCAGTTACTCGGCAAGCGGAAACACCATATATTTT.

This clone was observed many times. This chain connects TRBV6-5 to TRBJ2-5, with no clear D. V was cut by 2 bases and J by 5 bases, with 18 bases left in between. The CDR3 length is 16 residues. Looked up from germline, CDR1 is MNHEY and CDR2 is SVGAGI. CDR3 DNA: TGTGCCAGCAGTTACCCCCGAGGAACCTCCGGGGAGACCCAGTACTTC. This gives the protein CASSYPRGTSGETQYF.

This chain links TRBV12-3 or TRBV12-4 with TRBJ1-5, with TRBD1 matching over 8 bases. The CDR3 totals 12 residues. The ends lost 7 bases at V and 9 bases at J; junction bases unmatched: 5. CDR3 bases: TGTGCCAGCACGAGACAGGGGAGGCCCCAGCATTTT. Translation gives CASTRQGRPQHF.

The chain couples TRBV9 to TRBJ2-7, with TRBD1 matching over 9 bases. CDR3 size: 15 residues. The germline V gene encodes CDR1 SGDLS and CDR2 YYNGEE. V was pared by 5 bases and J by 3 bases, with 9 bases of the junction left unmatched. The CDR3 loop is CASSRLGTGLYEQYF. The DNA for the CDR3 is TGTGCCAGCAGTCGACTCGGGACAGGGCTCTACGAGCAGTACTTC.

In this sample, this clone turned up once. This chain links TRBV4-3 with TRBJ1-2, with a weak D call TRBD1 (6 bases). The CDR3 has 17 amino acids. V was clipped by 0 bases and J by 5 bases, with 19 bases between them. Germline assignment: CDR1 LGHNA and CDR2 YSLEER. The CDR3 reads CASSQDTRHIGGYGYTF. The CDR3 DNA reads TGCGCCAGCAGCCAAGATACTCGACATATAGGGGGATATGGCTACACCTTC.

The chain combines TRBV7-2 with TRBJ2-6; the D is unclear. V gave up 1 base and J gave up 0 bases, with 4 bases separating them. This CDR3 region has 15 residues. Germline lookup yields CDR1 SGHTA and CDR2 FQGNSA. The CDR3 DNA reads TGTGCCAGCAGCTTAGTGAGCTCTGGGGCCAACGTCCTGACTTTC. As protein: CASSLVSSGANVLTF. The full variable domain, completed using reference TRBV7-2 and TRBJ2-6, is GAGVSQSPSNKVTEKGKDVELRCDPISGHTALYWYRQSLGQGLEFLIYFQGNSAPDKSGLPSDRFSAERTGGSVSTLTIQRTQQEDSAVYLCASSLVSSGANVLTFGAGSRLTVL.

The V gene is TRBV6-1, the J gene TRBJ1-5; possible D gene TRBD1, 5 bases. Between the trimmed V and J ends, which lost 3 bases and 7 bases, there was a span of 13 bases. From germline, CDR1 is MNHNS and CDR2 SASEGT. The CDR3 has 14 residues. The CDR3 sequence is CASSEGPGGQPQHF. CDR3 in DNA: TGTGCCAGCAGTGAGGGACCTGGAGGACAGCCCCAGCATTTT.

This clone was observed a few times. This chain joins TRBV5-1 and TRBJ2-3; TRBD2 aligns across 7 bases. Germline lookup yields CDR1 SGHRS and CDR2 YFSETQ. CDR3 length: 16 residues. Trimming at V came to 3 bases and at J to 0 bases, leaving 7 bases not matched to a gene. CDR3 nucleotide sequence: TGCGCCAGCAGCTCGCGGACTAGTCCTAGCACAGATACGCAGTATTTT. This translates into CASSSRTSPSTDTQYF.

The chain recombines TRBV5-1 with TRBJ2-2; no clear D. Germline V gene lookup returns CDR1 SGHRS and CDR2 YFSETQ. V dropped 0 bases and J dropped 3 bases, with 3 bases sitting between them. The CDR3 is 13 amino acids. The CDR3 DNA follows: TGCGCCAGCAGCTTGGAGGACACCGGGGAGCTGTTTTTT. Its protein product is CASSLEDTGELFF.

This chain connects TRBV6-4 to TRBJ2-6, with a possible D match to TRBD2 (6 bases). Germline loops: CDR1 MRHNA, CDR2 SNTAGT. V was cut by 6 bases and J by 0 bases, with 9 bases left in between. The CDR3 has 15 amino acids. The CDR3 sequence: CASSEGLSGANVLTF. CDR3 nucleotide sequence: TGTGCCAGCAGCGAGGGACTCTCTGGGGCCAACGTCCTGACTTTC.

The V call is TRBV27, the J call TRBJ1-6; no clear D gene. This CDR3 is 15 amino acids long. V shed 11 bases and J shed 1 base, with 15 bases lying between them. CDR1 and CDR2 (germline): MNHEY, SMNVEV (reference sequence). The CDR3 nucleotides are TGTGCCTTTCAACCCCAAGATTCCTATAATTCACCCCTCCACTTT. This codes for CAFQPQDSYNSPLHF.

The table lists this clone with a few counts. The germline gene is not matched at one end of the junction; a read error may be the cause. This sequence joins TRBV7-7 and TRBJ2-1; 9 nucleotides match TRBD2. Germline CDR1 reads SSHAT; CDR2 reads FNYEAQ (reference sequence). This CDR3 contains 14 residues. CDR3 amino acids: CASRPTSGSREQFF. CDR3 sequence (DNA): TGTGCTAGCAGGCCGACTAGCGGCTCCAGGGAGCAGTTCTTC.

This clone has only one observation. The chain combines TRBV27 with TRBJ1-1; D gene ambiguous. The CDR3 spans 13 residues. V lost 2 bases and J 0 bases, leaving 4 bases between the germline ends. In germline, CDR1 is MNHEY, CDR2 SMNVEV (reference sequence). The CDR3 nucleotides are TGTGCCAGCAGTTTAACTATGAACACTGAAGCTTTCTTT. This encodes CASSLTMNTEAFF.

The chain employs TRBV27 and TRBJ1-1, with no clear D. CDR3 size: 14 residues. Germline V CDR1 and CDR2: MNHEY, SMNVEV (reference sequence). Trimming pared 0 bases from V and 3 bases from J, leaving 8 bases between. The chain's CDR3 is CASSLSPRYTEAFF. CDR3 DNA: TGTGCCAGCAGTTTATCCCCACGGTACACTGAAGCTTTCTTT.

This chain joins TRBV5-1 and TRBJ2-2, with TRBD1 identical over 8 bases. With 4 bases clipped from V and 4 bases from J, the junction kept 3 bases outside the gene matches. Germline V lookup: CDR1 SGHRS, CDR2 YFSETQ. This CDR3 comprises 14 residues. Written as DNA, the CDR3 is TGCGCCAGCAGCCCCGGGACAGGCACCGGGGAGCTGTTTTTT. Translation gives CASSPGTGTGELFF.